What follows is one TCR beta chain and its context. Its antigen remains unknown. The CDR3 consists of 13 residues. Deletions cut 0 bases from V and 5 bases from J, with 8 bases between. Per the germline V gene, CDR1 is SGDLS and CDR2 is YYNGEE. This entry is derived from a study of cytomegalovirus exposure and HLA in healthy donors. Study-wide background: Roughly 77 million unique TCRs from HLA-typed donors made up an early data release. Overall study findings and caveats: Being productive about 90% or about 30% of the time was typical of most TCR beta V segments in an earlier analysis. Prediction of most subjects' HLA-A and HLA-B alleles by TCR beta sequences was reportedly accurate.

PCR primers comprised 60 Vbeta and 13 Jbeta primers. Only in-frame clones appear in the TCRdb table, and some are missing; sequencing was by immunoSEQ multiplex PCR. The table shows around 130,000 clones, with about 78% occurring only once. The sequencing sample was made of PBMCs. The chain is built from TRBV9 and TRBJ2-5, with D perhaps TRBD2 (6 bases). The origin of this receptor is a human donor in good health. The CDR3 nucleotides are TGTGCCAGCAGCGTAGGACTAGAGGAGACCCAGTACTTC. It encodes CASSVGLEETQYF.